Listed below are T cell receptor beta chains from one sample, sequenced in a study of cytotoxic CD8 clonotypes in ibrutinib-treated CLL. The method was immunoSEQ multiplex PCR; TCRdb's version includes in-frame clones alone and lacks a portion of them. Here the sample spans about 200,000 clones, approximately 75% being singletons. Source: PBMCs, taken after 12 months of ibrutinib treatment. Receptors were obtained from a human donor with chronic lymphocytic leukemia. The CDR3 runs from the conserved cysteine through the conserved F or W. The D gene is left open where the match is weak. The size entry is marked missing in some rows and otherwise reads once, few, many or a size class.

J gene: TRBJ2-7; clone size: -; D gene: TRBD1; V gene: TRBV5-1; CDR3 DNA: TGCGCCAGCAGCTCATGGGGGACAGGGGGCGAGCAGTACTTC; CDR3 protein: CASSSWGTGGEQYF
J gene: TRBJ2-3; clone size: -; D gene: TRBD1; V gene: TRBV5-1; CDR3 DNA: TGCGCCAGCAGCTTGGCCCGACAGGGCCTTAGCACAGATACGCAGTATTTT; CDR3 protein: CASSLARQGLSTDTQYF
J gene: TRBJ2-5; clone size: -; D gene: -; V gene: TRBV7-6; CDR3 DNA: TGTGCCAGCAGCTTAGGGACACAAGAGACCCAGTACTTC; CDR3 protein: CASSLGTQETQYF
J gene: TRBJ2-7; clone size: -; D gene: -; V gene: TRBV7-9; CDR3 DNA: TGTGCCAGCACCCTCGCCCCTAACTACGAGCAGTACTTC; CDR3 protein: CASTLAPNYEQYF
J gene: TRBJ1-1; clone size: -; D gene: -; V gene: TRBV6-4; CDR3 DNA: TGTGCCAGCAGAACGGGACATGAAGCTTTCTTT; CDR3 protein: CASRTGHEAFF
J gene: TRBJ2-1; clone size: few; D gene: -; V gene: TRBV5-1; CDR3 DNA: TGCGCCAGCAGCTTGGAAGGATCCAATGAGCAGTTCTTC; CDR3 protein: CASSLEGSNEQFF
J gene: TRBJ1-1; clone size: -; D gene: -; V gene: TRBV19; CDR3 DNA: TGTGCCAGTAGTACGTACGGGACGGAGAACACTGAAGCTTTCTTT; CDR3 protein: CASSTYGTENTEAFF
J gene: TRBJ2-4; clone size: -; D gene: TRBD1; V gene: TRBV19; CDR3 DNA: TGTGCCAGTAGTACCTCCTCCGGGACAGGGAATAAGATATCCAAAAACATTCAGTACTTC; CDR3 protein: CASSTSSGTGNKISKNIQYF
J gene: TRBJ2-7; clone size: once; D gene: TRBD2; V gene: TRBV19; CDR3 DNA: TGTGCCAGTAGTCTTATAGCGGGAGGGCTATACGAGCAGTACTTC; CDR3 protein: CASSLIAGGLYEQYF
J gene: TRBJ2-7; clone size: -; D gene: -; V gene: TRBV10-3; CDR3 DNA: TGTGCCATCAGGCCGGGACCCCCCTCCCTCGAGCAGTACTTC; CDR3 protein: CAIRPGPPSLEQYF
J gene: TRBJ2-1; clone size: -; D gene: TRBD2; V gene: TRBV9; CDR3 DNA: TGTGCCAGCAGCGTGCTTAGTGGACTAGCGGGTTTAGGTGAGCAGTTCTTC; CDR3 protein: CASSVLSGLAGLGEQFF
J gene: TRBJ2-5; clone size: -; D gene: TRBD1; V gene: TRBV27; CDR3 DNA: TGTGCCAGCAGTTGGGGCAGGGGGTCGGAGACCCAGTACTTC; CDR3 protein: CASSWGRGSETQYF
J gene: TRBJ2-1; clone size: -; D gene: -; V gene: TRBV6-5; CDR3 DNA: TGTGCCAGCAGTTACTCGGACTATAGAGGTGAGCAGTTCTTC; CDR3 protein: CASSYSDYRGEQFF
J gene: TRBJ2-2; clone size: -; D gene: -; V gene: TRBV6-6; CDR3 DNA: TGTGCCAGCAATGGCGGATCGAAAACCGGGGAGCTGTTTTTT; CDR3 protein: CASNGGSKTGELFF
J gene: TRBJ2-3; clone size: -; D gene: -; V gene: TRBV6-1; CDR3 DNA: TGTGCCAGCAGTCTTGGGGGGGCCGGGGATACGCAGTATTTT; CDR3 protein: CASSLGGAGDTQYF
J gene: TRBJ2-7; clone size: -; D gene: TRBD1; V gene: TRBV2; CDR3 DNA: TGTGCCAGCACCCCAGAAGCAGGGGGCGTGCAGTACTTC; CDR3 protein: CASTPEAGGVQYF
J gene: TRBJ2-4; clone size: -; D gene: TRBD2; V gene: TRBV6-1; CDR3 DNA: TGTGCCAGCAGTGGCCCATCTAGCGGGAGGGCCCAGGGCAAAAACATTCAGTACTTC; CDR3 protein: CASSGPSSGRAQGKNIQYF
J gene: TRBJ1-1; clone size: -; D gene: TRBD1; V gene: TRBV2; CDR3 DNA: TGTGCCAGCAGCAGACAGGGAATGAACACTGAAGCTTTCTTT; CDR3 protein: CASSRQGMNTEAFF
J gene: TRBJ2-7; clone size: -; D gene: TRBD2; V gene: TRBV11-1; CDR3 DNA: TGTGCCAGCAGCCGACCAGCGGGGGAGCAGTACTTC; CDR3 protein: CASSRPAGEQYF
J gene: TRBJ1-4; clone size: -; D gene: -; V gene: TRBV27; CDR3 DNA: TGTGCCAGCAGTCTCCACCTCTCGGGGGAAAAACTGTTTTTT; CDR3 protein: CASSLHLSGEKLFF
J gene: TRBJ1-2; clone size: -; D gene: -; V gene: TRBV28; CDR3 DNA: TGTGCCAGCAACAACCGGCTAGTTCGTGGCTACACCTTC; CDR3 protein: CASNNRLVRGYTF
J gene: TRBJ1-1; clone size: once; D gene: -; V gene: TRBV11-2; CDR3 DNA: TGTGCCAGCAGCGACACCGGGACATTGAACACTGAAGCTTTCTTT; CDR3 protein: CASSDTGTLNTEAFF
J gene: TRBJ2-1; clone size: -; D gene: -; V gene: TRBV7-9; CDR3 DNA: TGTGCCAGCAGCTTCGCGGCACCCCGGGATGAGCAGTTCTTC; CDR3 protein: CASSFAAPRDEQFF
J gene: TRBJ2-7; clone size: -; D gene: -; V gene: TRBV18; CDR3 DNA: TGTGCCAGCTCACCACTTCGGGACGCCGAGCAGTACTTC; CDR3 protein: CASSPLRDAEQYF
J gene: TRBJ1-1; clone size: -; D gene: TRBD1; V gene: TRBV25-1; CDR3 DNA: TGTGCCAGCAGTGAACGAACAGGGGGGGGGACTGAAGCTTTCTTT; CDR3 protein: CASSERTGGGTEAFF
J gene: TRBJ2-2; clone size: -; D gene: -; V gene: TRBV5-4; CDR3 DNA: TGTGCCAGCAGCCAAGAGGGACTGGAAAGGGGGATCGGGGAGCTGTTTTTT; CDR3 protein: CASSQEGLERGIGELFF
J gene: TRBJ1-3; clone size: -; D gene: -; V gene: TRBV7-6; CDR3 DNA: TGTGCCAGCAGCTTAAGGGCGGGGAACTCTGGAAACACCATATATTTT; CDR3 protein: CASSLRAGNSGNTIYF
J gene: TRBJ2-7; clone size: -; D gene: -; V gene: TRBV20-1; CDR3 DNA: TGCAGTGCGCAGACTTGGGGCGAGCAGTACTTC; CDR3 protein: CSAQTWGEQYF
J gene: TRBJ2-7; clone size: few; D gene: -; V gene: TRBV5-1; CDR3 DNA: TGCGCCAGCAGCTTGGGTGGAGTAGCCCGCTACGAGCAGTACTTC; CDR3 protein: CASSLGGVARYEQYF
J gene: TRBJ1-5; clone size: -; D gene: -; V gene: TRBV6-5; CDR3 DNA: TGTGCCAGCAGTTACTCCAGGGTGCTTCAGCCCCAGCATTTT; CDR3 protein: CASSYSRVLQPQHF
J gene: TRBJ2-1; clone size: -; D gene: -; V gene: TRBV28; CDR3 DNA: TGTGCCAGCAGCCCTCCCCTAGGTAGGCTCTCCTACAATGAGCAGTTCTTC; CDR3 protein: CASSPPLGRLSYNEQFF
J gene: TRBJ2-1; clone size: once; D gene: -; V gene: TRBV5-6; CDR3 DNA: TGTGCCAGCAGCTTGGTTCGTGCGCCCATTTACAATGAGCAGTTCTTC; CDR3 protein: CASSLVRAPIYNEQFF
J gene: TRBJ2-1; clone size: -; D gene: -; V gene: TRBV6-6; CDR3 DNA: TGTGCCAGCAGTTATCTGGGGTTGGGCCCCTACAATGAGCAGTTCTTC; CDR3 protein: CASSYLGLGPYNEQFF
J gene: TRBJ1-6; clone size: -; D gene: -; V gene: TRBV5-1; CDR3 DNA: TGCGCCAGCAGCTTGGCCGCAGGGCCAACTTCGGCGTCACCCCTCCACTTT; CDR3 protein: CASSLAAGPTSASPLHF
J gene: TRBJ2-1; clone size: -; D gene: -; V gene: TRBV27; CDR3 DNA: TGTGCCAGCAGTTTATGGGGGGCTGAGCAGTTCTTC; CDR3 protein: CASSLWGAEQFF
J gene: TRBJ2-6; clone size: -; D gene: -; V gene: TRBV15; CDR3 DNA: TGTGCCACCAGCCTCAGGAGGGGAACTGGGGCCAACGTCCTGACTTTC; CDR3 protein: CATSLRRGTGANVLTF
J gene: TRBJ2-4; clone size: -; D gene: -; V gene: TRBV23-1; CDR3 DNA: TGCGCCAGCAGTCAATCATCAGGGACCCAAAACATTCAGTACTTC; CDR3 protein: CASSQSSGTQNIQYF
J gene: TRBJ1-6; clone size: -; D gene: -; V gene: TRBV4-1; CDR3 DNA: TGCGCCAGCAGCCAAGGCCTCGAGGGGCGATACCACTTT; CDR3 protein: CASSQGLEGRYHF
J gene: TRBJ2-3; clone size: -; D gene: TRBD2; V gene: TRBV7-9; CDR3 DNA: TGTGCCAGCAGCCCCTCGGGGTGGACTAGCGGCACAGATACGCAGTATTTT; CDR3 protein: CASSPSGWTSGTDTQYF
J gene: TRBJ2-1; clone size: -; D gene: -; V gene: TRBV6-5; CDR3 DNA: TGTGCCAGCCGGCGGGCTAGCTCCTACAATGAGCAGTTCTTC; CDR3 protein: CASRRASSYNEQFF
J gene: TRBJ1-2; clone size: -; D gene: -; V gene: TRBV13; CDR3 DNA: TGTGCCAGCAGCTTAGAAGCCTTCTGGACCTTC; CDR3 protein: CASSLEAFWTF
J gene: TRBJ2-7; clone size: few; D gene: -; V gene: TRBV2; CDR3 DNA: TGTGCCAGCAGTGGACGGGTGAAGCAGTACTTC; CDR3 protein: CASSGRVKQYF
J gene: TRBJ2-1; clone size: -; D gene: TRBD2; V gene: TRBV11-1; CDR3 DNA: TGTGCCAGCAGCTCTCCGGGACTAGTGGGCAACGATGAGCAGTTCTTC; CDR3 protein: CASSSPGLVGNDEQFF
J gene: TRBJ2-5; clone size: -; D gene: -; V gene: TRBV6-1; CDR3 DNA: TGTGCCAGCAGTGAAGCGCAAATGACCCAGTACTTC; CDR3 protein: CASSEAQMTQYF
J gene: TRBJ2-3; clone size: once; D gene: TRBD1; V gene: TRBV5-4; CDR3 DNA: TGTGCCACCAACGACAGGGATCTGACCACAGATACGCAGTATTTT; CDR3 protein: CATNDRDLTTDTQYF
J gene: TRBJ1-1; clone size: -; D gene: TRBD1; V gene: TRBV27; CDR3 DNA: TGTGCCAGCAGTCCCCGGACAGGGATAAACACTGAAGCTTTCTTT; CDR3 protein: CASSPRTGINTEAFF
J gene: TRBJ1-1; clone size: -; D gene: -; V gene: TRBV4-1; CDR3 DNA: TGCGCCAGCAGCCAAGACCCGGGCCCAGACACTGAAGCTTTCTTT; CDR3 protein: CASSQDPGPDTEAFF
J gene: TRBJ2-7; clone size: -; D gene: TRBD1; V gene: TRBV4-1; CDR3 DNA: TGCGCCAGCAGCCAAGAGAGACAGGGGGAGATCTACGAGCAGTACTTC; CDR3 protein: CASSQERQGEIYEQYF
J gene: TRBJ2-2; clone size: -; D gene: -; V gene: TRBV11-2; CDR3 DNA: TGTGCCAGCAGCTTAAGGGAGAACACCGGGGAGCTGTTTTTT; CDR3 protein: CASSLRENTGELFF
J gene: TRBJ1-1; clone size: -; D gene: TRBD1; V gene: TRBV28; CDR3 DNA: TGTGCCAGCAGTACTACCGGGACAGCCAACACTGAAGCTTTCTTT; CDR3 protein: CASSTTGTANTEAFF
J gene: TRBJ1-4; clone size: -; D gene: TRBD1; V gene: TRBV4-2; CDR3 DNA: TGTGCCAGCAGCCAAGACAGGGGGGATGAAAAACTGTTTTTT; CDR3 protein: CASSQDRGDEKLFF
J gene: TRBJ1-5; clone size: -; D gene: -; V gene: TRBV27; CDR3 DNA: TGTGCCAGCAGTTTATACGGAAGCAATCAGCCCCAGCATTTT; CDR3 protein: CASSLYGSNQPQHF